A selection of T cell receptor beta chains follows, all from one sample in a study of blood T cells in healthy people across ages. A single record per CDR3 protein comes from TCRdb applying MiXCR to the 5' RACE reads. The table shows roughly 730,000 distinct CDR3 sequences, with roughly 56% occurring only once. The source material was blood. The receptors here all came from a man in his forties in good health. Each CDR3 is given with its conserved first and last residue. The D gene is left open where the match is weak. Clone size is given for some rows only: seen once, a few or many times, or a class if the clone is expanded.

>once|TRBJ1-4|-|TRBV18
TGTGCCAGCTCAGACGGGAGTAATGAAAAACTGTTTTTT
CASSDGSNEKLFF
>few|TRBJ2-7|TRBD2|TRBV5-6
TGTGCCAGCAGCCCGGAGGGTTACGGGAGGCAGTACGAGCAGTACTTC
CASSPEGYGRQYEQYF
>few|TRBJ2-5|TRBD2|TRBV24-1
TGTGCCACCAGTGACCTAGCGGCGGAAGAGACCCAGTACTTC
CATSDLAAEETQYF
>once|TRBJ2-3|-|TRBV5-1
TGCGCCAGCAGCTTGGGATTTAGATCTAGCACAGATACGCAGTATTTT
CASSLGFRSSTDTQYF
>-|TRBJ2-1|TRBD2|TRBV5-1
TGCGCCAGCAGCTTGGAAGCGGGTCTAGCGGGAATCTACAATGAGCAGTTCTTC
CASSLEAGLAGIYNEQFF
>-|TRBJ1-1|-|TRBV24-1
TGTGCCACCAGTGCTGAGGGGGAAAACACTGAAGCTTTCTTT
CATSAEGENTEAFF
>many|TRBJ2-7|-|TRBV27
TGTGCCAGCAGCTTATCCCGCCAGAGCTCCTACGAGCAGTACTTC
CASSLSRQSSYEQYF
>-|TRBJ1-2|-|TRBV9
TGTGCCAGCAGTGCAGACCGGGAGTATGGCTACACCTTC
CASSADREYGYTF
>-|TRBJ2-3|-|TRBV20-1
TGCAGTGCTACCCCGATAGTTTCGGGGATGTCGGCGCAGTATTTT
CSATPIVSGMSAQYF
>-|TRBJ1-1|TRBD1|TRBV20-1
TGCAGTGCTTCAGGGGGCGCGATGAACACTGAAGCTTTCTTT
CSASGGAMNTEAFF
>-|TRBJ2-5|TRBD1|TRBV15
TGTGCCACCAGCAAAACACAGGGGGCGCGAGAGACCCAGTACTTC
CATSKTQGARETQYF
>-|TRBJ2-3|TRBD2|TRBV20-1
TGCAGTGCCTTTAGCGGGAGATTGTCGGATACGCAGTATTTT
CSAFSGRLSDTQYF
>once|TRBJ2-7|-|TRBV3-1
TGTGCCAGCAGCCAAACGTCCGGGACCGTCTTTCCCTACGAGCAGTACTTC
CASSQTSGTVFPYEQYF
>-|TRBJ1-2|-|TRBV29-1
TGCAGCGTCGGGAGGGGACTGAACTATGGCTACACCTTC
CSVGRGLNYGYTF
>-|TRBJ1-4|TRBD1|TRBV6-6
TGTGCCAGCGGAGGGGGCGGGGCTCTTAATGAAAAACTGTTTTTT
CASGGGGALNEKLFF
>few|TRBJ2-7|-|TRBV20-1
TGCAGTGCTTTTGACCCAGGGTCGCCCTACGAGCAGTACTTC
CSAFDPGSPYEQYF
>once|TRBJ2-7|-|TRBV14
TGTGCCAGCAGCCAAGACCGAAGGACGGATGTCTCCTACGAGCAGTACTTC
CASSQDRRTDVSYEQYF
>many|TRBJ1-2|-|TRBV9
TGTGCCAGCAGCGCCCCTCCAGAGGACAGTCGCTACACCTTC
CASSAPPEDSRYTF
>many|TRBJ2-6|-|TRBV9
TGTGCCAGCGGCTCTGGGGCCAACGTCCTGACTTTC
CASGSGANVLTF
>-|TRBJ2-7|TRBD2|TRBV10-3
TGTGCCATCAGTGAGCGAGGGACTAGCGGGGACAATGAGCAGTACTTC
CAISERGTSGDNEQYF
>-|TRBJ2-7|-|TRBV7-8
TGTGCCAGCAGCTTAGCCCAAATAGTCGACGAGCAGTACTTC
CASSLAQIVDEQYF
>-|TRBJ2-5|-|TRBV14
TGTGCCAGCAGCCAAATCGGGAAGACCCAGTACTTC
CASSQIGKTQYF
>-|TRBJ2-5|TRBD1|TRBV6-6
TGTGCCAGCATTGCGGGACAGGGACAGAAAGAGACCCAGTACTTC
CASIAGQGQKETQYF
>-|TRBJ2-7|-|TRBV7-2
TGTGCCAGCAGCTTAGTAACCGAGCAGTACTTC
CASSLVTEQYF
>few|TRBJ2-3|-|TRBV28
TGTGCCAGCAGTCTTGCTGATGCTGGGACGCAGTATTTT
CASSLADAGTQYF
>few|TRBJ2-3|-|TRBV15
TGTGCCACCAGCAGAGGTGTGGGCACAGATACGCAGTATTTT
CATSRGVGTDTQYF
>-|TRBJ2-5|-|TRBV12-5
TGTGCTAGTGGTTTGGCCCAGCGAGAGCAGTACTTC
CASGLAQREQYF
>once|TRBJ1-6|-|TRBV20-1
TGCAGTGCTGCCCAAACTGGACGAGGCACCAATTCACCCCTCCACTTT
CSAAQTGRGTNSPLHF
>-|TRBJ1-6|-|TRBV28
TGTGCCAGCAGTTTATTTCAAAGGGCCCGGGCGAGCTCCTATAATTCACCCCTCCACTTT
CASSLFQRARASSYNSPLHF
>few|TRBJ2-7|-|TRBV20-1
TGCAGTGCTCGAATACAGGGGAGGGGCGAGCAGTACTTC
CSARIQGRGEQYF
>-|TRBJ2-5|-|TRBV3-1
TGTGCCAGCAGCCCTCCACTCCAACGGGGTGAGACCCAGTACTTC
CASSPPLQRGETQYF
>few|TRBJ2-4|-|TRBV29-1
TGCAGCGTTGACCGGCTCAGGGGACCCAAAAACATTCAGTACTTC
CSVDRLRGPKNIQYF
>-|TRBJ2-7|TRBD2|TRBV20-1
TGCAGTGCTAGAGATCGAACTAGCGGGGCCTACGAGCAGTACTTC
CSARDRTSGAYEQYF
>-|TRBJ2-1|-|TRBV24-1
TGTGCCACCAGTGGTACGTCGGGAAACAATGAGCAGTTCTTC
CATSGTSGNNEQFF
>few|TRBJ2-4|-|TRBV2
TGTGCCAGCAAAGACTCATGGGTCGATGGGTCGGTTCAGTACTTC
CASKDSWVDGSVQYF
>few|TRBJ2-3|-|TRBV6-5
TGTGCCAGCAGGCCTGGGATAGCCACAGATACGCAGTATTTT
CASRPGIATDTQYF